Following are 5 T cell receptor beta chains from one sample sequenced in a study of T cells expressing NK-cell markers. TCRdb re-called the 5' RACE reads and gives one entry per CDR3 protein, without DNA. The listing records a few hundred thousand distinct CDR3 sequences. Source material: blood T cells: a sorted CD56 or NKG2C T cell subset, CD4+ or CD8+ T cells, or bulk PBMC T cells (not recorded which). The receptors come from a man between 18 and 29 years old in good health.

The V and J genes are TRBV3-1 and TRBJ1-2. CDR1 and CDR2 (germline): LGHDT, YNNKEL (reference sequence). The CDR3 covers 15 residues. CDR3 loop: CASSQDLQIYYGYTF.

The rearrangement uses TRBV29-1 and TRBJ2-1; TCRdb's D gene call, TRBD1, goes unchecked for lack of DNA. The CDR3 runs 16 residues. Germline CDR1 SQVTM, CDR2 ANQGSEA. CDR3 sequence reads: CSVGGAWRGSYNEQFF.

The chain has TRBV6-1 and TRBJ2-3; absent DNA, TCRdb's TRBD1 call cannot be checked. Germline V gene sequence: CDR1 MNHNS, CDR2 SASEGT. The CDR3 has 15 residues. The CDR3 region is CASRSGDRSTDTQYF.

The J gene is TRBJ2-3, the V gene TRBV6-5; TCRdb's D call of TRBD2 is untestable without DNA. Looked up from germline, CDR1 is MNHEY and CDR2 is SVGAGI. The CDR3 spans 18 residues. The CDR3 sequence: CASSYVGTSGPPPDTQYF.

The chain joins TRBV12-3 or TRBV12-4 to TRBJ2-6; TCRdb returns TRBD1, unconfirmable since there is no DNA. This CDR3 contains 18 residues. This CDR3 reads CASSLAQGTHSGANVLTF.